This passage covers 19 T cell receptor beta chains from one sample sequenced in a study of blood T cells in healthy people across ages (dated by TCRdb to about 2015). Libraries were constructed by 5' RACE. The sequencer listed for this sample is Illumina HiSeq 2500. A second PCR of roughly 7 to 11 cycles was performed with a sample-barcoded 5' primer and a J-beta primer mix. Through fastp at Q25 and MiXCR, TCRdb rebuilt clones from the public reads, retaining in-frame beta chains. Duplicate CDR3 protein sequences are folded into a single record with the most common DNA and genes. Within this sample are over 1,500,000 distinct CDR3 sequences, with around half of them counted one time only. Together, the top ten hold over 2% of the sample. Sequenced: blood. These receptors originate from a woman between 35 and 50 years old in good health.

The chain joins TRBV12-3 or TRBV12-4 to TRBJ2-1; D not resolved. This CDR3 is built from 16 residues. V lost 7 bases to trimming and J lost 2 bases, with 18 bases between them. CDR3 protein: CASTHIESTTYNEQFF. CDR3 bases: TGTGCCAGCACCCATATTGAATCGACCACCTACAATGAGCAGTTCTTC.

Points on this clonotype: The junction departs from the called germline gene at one end, perhaps through a read error. The CDR3 DNA sequence: TGTGCTAGCAGTTACCCCGGTCGGGGGGACTATGGCTACACCTTC. Residues: CASSYPGRGDYGYTF. The chain recombines TRBV6-2 or TRBV6-3 with TRBJ1-2, with D perhaps TRBD1 (5 bases). This CDR3 spans 15 amino acids. From germline, CDR1 is MNHEY and CDR2 SVGEGT.

The rearrangement links TRBV15 to TRBJ2-3, with a possible D match to TRBD2 (7 bases). Germline CDR1 is LNHNV and CDR2 is YYDKDF (reference sequence). The V end was cut by 0 bases, the J end by 4 bases, with 11 bases between. The CDR3 totals 15 residues. The CDR3 region is CATSRDRGGPDTQYF. Here the CDR3 DNA reads TGTGCCACCAGCAGAGATAGGGGGGGGCCAGATACGCAGTATTTT.

This clonotype showed up just a few times. The chain links TRBV12-3 or TRBV12-4 to TRBJ2-5; TRBD2 might be the D (6 bases). This CDR3 region has 15 residues. Between the trimmed V and J ends, which lost 6 bases and 7 bases, there was a span of 21 bases. CDR3 in DNA: TGTGCCAGCAGCTACGGGGGTTGGCAGGGCGCGACCCAGTACTTC. Translation gives CASSYGGWQGATQYF.

V is TRBV29-1 and J is TRBJ2-7, with 9 bases that match TRBD1. There are 16 residues in the CDR3. Germline CDR1 reads SQVTM; CDR2 reads ANQGSEA. Germline trimming cut 6 bases from V and 0 bases from J; bases unmatched to any gene: 12. CDR3 sequence (DNA): TGCAGCGTGGTGGGCCCCGGGACAGGGAGCTCCTACGAGCAGTACTTC. Translating it yields CSVVGPGTGSSYEQYF.

The J gene is TRBJ1-2, the V gene TRBV3-1; D is unresolved. V lost 0 bases to trimming and J lost 4 bases, with 12 bases between them. The CDR3 consists of 15 residues. Germline V gene sequence: CDR1 LGHDT, CDR2 YNNKEL (reference sequence). CDR3 protein: CASSQEEGILYGYTF. CDR3 nucleotide sequence: TGTGCCAGCAGCCAAGAAGAGGGTATACTCTATGGCTACACCTTC.

The CDR3 sequence: CASRTSGGIEQFF. The CDR3 nucleotides are TGTGCCAGCAGGACTAGCGGGGGGATTGAGCAGTTCTTC. The chain has TRBV12-3 or TRBV12-4 and TRBJ2-1; 13 nucleotides align to TRBD2. V trimming: 6 bases; J trimming: 9 bases; junction bases outside the gene matches: 2. The CDR3 covers 13 residues.

This clonotype has a handful of counts. DNA of the CDR3: TGTGCCAGCAGCCTTAGGACAGGGGGCTTCAATGAGCAGTTCTTC. Translated: CASSLRTGGFNEQFF. V usage is TRBV7-8 and J usage is TRBJ2-1, with 11 bases fitting TRBD1. V shed 5 bases and J 6 bases; nucleotides not matched to a gene: 6. This CDR3 is 15 amino acids long. Germline-derived CDR1 and CDR2 are SGHVS and FQNEAQ.

This clonotype was counted between two and nine times. The chain recombines TRBV10-3 with TRBJ2-7; D is unclear. CDR3 length: 16 residues. Trimming pared 3 bases from V and 0 bases from J, leaving 15 bases between. Germline values: CDR1 ENHRY, CDR2 SYGVKD. The CDR3 sequence: CAISDPGGINSYEQYF. CDR3 sequence (DNA): TGTGCCATCAGTGATCCCGGCGGCATAAACTCCTACGAGCAGTACTTC.

The rearrangement links TRBV20-1 to TRBJ1-4, with D tentatively TRBD1 (5 bases). V lost 5 bases and J lost 6, with 16 bases in between. Germline CDR1 reads DFQATT; CDR2 reads SNEGSKA (reference sequence). This CDR3 is built from 14 residues. The CDR3 loop reads CSAGRGYRDEKLFF. DNA for the CDR3: TGCAGTGCTGGCCGGGGGTATAGGGATGAAAAACTGTTTTTT.

This chain joins TRBV5-4 and TRBJ2-6; D is ambiguous. The V gene's germline CDR1 is SGHNT and CDR2 YYREEE (reference sequence). This CDR3 is 17 amino acids long. The V gene lost 3 bases and the J gene lost 0 bases, with 13 bases spanning the gap. The DNA of the CDR3 is TGTGCCAGCAGCTCTGAACGTCCCGTCTCTGGGGCCAACGTCCTGACTTTC. It encodes CASSSERPVSGANVLTF. Combining the CDR3 with reference TRBV5-4 and TRBJ2-6 gives the whole variable domain ETGVTQSPTHLIKTRGQQVTLRCSSQSGHNTVSWYQQALGQGPQFIFQYYREEENGRGNFPPRFSGLQFPNYSSELNVNALELDDSALYLCASSSERPVSGANVLTFGAGSRLTVL.

The gene calls are TRBV15 and TRBJ2-2, with D unclear. Germline CDR1 and CDR2: LNHNV and YYDKDF (reference sequence). V lost 0 bases and J lost 6, with 5 bases in between. The CDR3 loop spans 13 amino acids. The CDR3 region has the DNA TGTGCCACCAGCAGAGATAGGGCCGGGGAGCTGTTTTTT. It encodes CATSRDRAGELFF. Filled out from reference TRBV15 and TRBJ2-2, the complete variable domain reads DAMVIQNPRYQVTQFGKPVTLSCSQTLNHNVMYWYQQKSSQAPKLLFHYYDKDFNNEADTPDNFQSRRPNTSFCFLDIRSPGLGDTAMYLCATSRDRAGELFFGEGSRLTVL.

The genes are TRBV20-1 and TRBJ2-4; 11 bases align to TRBD2. The J call may be mistaken, given a closer DNA end match to TRBJ2-7. CDR3 size: 15 residues. Germline V gives CDR1 DFQATT, CDR2 SNEGSKA (reference sequence). The CDR3 region has the DNA TGCAGTGCTAGAGGGGCTAGCGGGGGGTCCTACGAGCAGTACTTC. Translation: CSARGASGGSYEQYF.

The rearrangement joins TRBV12-3 or TRBV12-4 to TRBJ1-5; weak D call: TRBD1 (6 bases). The CDR3 is 13 residues long. The V end lost 7 bases, the J end lost 2 bases, and 9 bases lay between the germline ends. CDR3 DNA: TGTGCCAGCAAGCGACAGGGCAATCAGCCCCAGCATTTT. Protein product: CASKRQGNQPQHF.

The sample holds many counts of this clonotype. V and J are TRBV4-3 and TRBJ2-7; D is ambiguous. This CDR3 is built from 16 residues. V was clipped by 0 bases and J by 0 bases, with 12 bases between them. Germline CDR1 and CDR2: LGHNA and YSLEER. Written as DNA, the CDR3 is TGCGCCAGCAGCCAAGAATGGGCTTTAAGCTCCTACGAGCAGTACTTC. Translated: CASSQEWALSSYEQYF.

This clonotype came up once. One end of the junction is discordant with germline, which a read error may explain. The chain couples TRBV4-2 to TRBJ2-1; TRBD2 agrees at 13 bases. This CDR3 has 18 residues. Looked up from germline, CDR1 is LGHNA and CDR2 is YNFKEQ. This CDR3 is CASSQDRTSGRAYSEQFF. Written as DNA, the CDR3 is TGTGCCAGCAGCCAAGATCGAACTAGCGGGAGGGCCTACAGTGAGCAGTTCTTC.

The rearrangement joins TRBV10-2 to TRBJ1-1, with D unclear. V was pared by 2 bases and J by 0 bases, with 4 bases between. CDR1 and CDR2 (germline): WSHSY, SAAADI. This CDR3 is 13 amino acids long. DNA for the CDR3: TGCGCCAGCAGTGAGAATCTGAACACTGAAGCTTTCTTT. Protein product: CASSENLNTEAFF.

The chain joins TRBV9 to TRBJ2-7; 8 bases are shared with TRBD1. CDR1 is SGDLS and CDR2 is YYNGEE in the germline V gene. This CDR3 contains 15 residues. The J segment lost 2 bases and the V segment lost 3 bases, leaving 7 bases of the junction unmatched. In DNA, the CDR3 is TGTGCCAGCAGCGGTGGGGACAGGTCCCCCTACGAGCAGTACTTC. Protein: CASSGGDRSPYEQYF.

The rearrangement links TRBV6-2 or TRBV6-3 to TRBJ2-1; 10 bases are a match to TRBD2. Germline loops: CDR1 MNHEY, CDR2 SVGEGT. The CDR3 runs 19 residues. Losses at the gene ends were 2 bases for V and 2 bases for J; bases not matched to a gene: 12. The CDR3 reads CASSYLTSGDRTAYNEQFF. CDR3 coding DNA: TGTGCCAGCAGTTACCTAACTAGCGGGGACCGCACGGCCTACAATGAGCAGTTCTTC.